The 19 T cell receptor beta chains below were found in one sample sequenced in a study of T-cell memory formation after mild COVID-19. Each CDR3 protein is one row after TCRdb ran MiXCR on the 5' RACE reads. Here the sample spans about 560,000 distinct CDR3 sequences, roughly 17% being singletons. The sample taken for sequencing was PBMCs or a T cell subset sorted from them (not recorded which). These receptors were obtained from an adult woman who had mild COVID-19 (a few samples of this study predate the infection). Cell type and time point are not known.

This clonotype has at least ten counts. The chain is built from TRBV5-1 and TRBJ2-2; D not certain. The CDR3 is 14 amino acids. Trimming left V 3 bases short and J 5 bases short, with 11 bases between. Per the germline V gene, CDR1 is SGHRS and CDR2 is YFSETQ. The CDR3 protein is CASSSRTATGELFF. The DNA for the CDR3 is TGCGCCAGCAGCTCAAGGACGGCTACCGGGGAGCTGTTTTTT.

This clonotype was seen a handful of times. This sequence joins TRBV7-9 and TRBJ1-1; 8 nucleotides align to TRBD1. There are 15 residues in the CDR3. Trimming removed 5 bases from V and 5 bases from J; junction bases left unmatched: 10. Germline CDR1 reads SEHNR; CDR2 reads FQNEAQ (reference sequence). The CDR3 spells CASSPRTGLQTEAFF. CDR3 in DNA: TGTGCCAGCAGCCCTCGGACAGGGCTTCAGACTGAAGCTTTCTTT. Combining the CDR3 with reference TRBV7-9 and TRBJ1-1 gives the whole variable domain DTGVSQNPRHKITKRGQNVTFRCDPISEHNRLYWYRQTLGQGPEFLTYFQNEAQLEKSRLLSDRFSAERPKGSFSTLEIQRTEQGDSAMYLCASSPRTGLQTEAFFGQGTRLTVV.

CDR3 sequence (DNA): TGTGCCAGCAGCTCCCTCCCCGGGGGTTTGGAGACCTTGGAAGCTTTCTTT. This codes for CASSSLPGGLETLEAFF. V is TRBV7-8 and J is TRBJ1-1; the D gene is possibly TRBD1 (5 bases). CDR3 length equals 17 residues. Germline V CDR1 and CDR2: SGHVS, FQNEAQ. V was clipped by 4 bases and J by 8 bases, with 26 bases between them.

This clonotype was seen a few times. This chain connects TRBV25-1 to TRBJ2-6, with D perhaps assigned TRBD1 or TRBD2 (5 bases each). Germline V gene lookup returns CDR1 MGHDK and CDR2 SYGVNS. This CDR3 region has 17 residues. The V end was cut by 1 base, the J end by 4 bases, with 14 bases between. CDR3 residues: CASSESRFGTGANVLTF. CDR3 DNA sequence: TGTGCCAGCAGTGAATCGCGGTTCGGGACCGGGGCCAACGTCCTGACTTTC. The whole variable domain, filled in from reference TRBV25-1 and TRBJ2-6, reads EADIYQTPRYLVIGTGKKITLECSQTMGHDKMYWYQQDPGMELHLIHYSYGVNSTEKGDLSSESTVSRIRTEHFPLTLESARPSHTSQYLCASSESRFGTGANVLTFGAGSRLTVL.

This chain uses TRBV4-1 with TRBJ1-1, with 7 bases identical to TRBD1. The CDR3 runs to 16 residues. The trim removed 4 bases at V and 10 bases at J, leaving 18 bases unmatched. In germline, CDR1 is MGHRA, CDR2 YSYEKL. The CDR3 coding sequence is TGCGCCAGCAGCCCGAGCGGGACAGCCAGGGCTGTCGGAGCTTTCTTT. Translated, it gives CASSPSGTARAVGAFF.

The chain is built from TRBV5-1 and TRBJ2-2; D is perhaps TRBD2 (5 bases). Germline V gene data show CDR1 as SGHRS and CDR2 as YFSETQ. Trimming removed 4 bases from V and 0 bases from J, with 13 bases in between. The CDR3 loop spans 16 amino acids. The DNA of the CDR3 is TGCGCCAGCAGCCGTGAGGCGGGCGCGAACACCGGGGAGCTGTTTTTT. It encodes CASSREAGANTGELFF.

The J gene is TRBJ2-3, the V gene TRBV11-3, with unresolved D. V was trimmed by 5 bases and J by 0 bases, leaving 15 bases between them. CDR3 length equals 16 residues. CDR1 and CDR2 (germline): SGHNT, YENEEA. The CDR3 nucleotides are TGTGCCAGCAGCGATAAGACGGCCTCTAGCACAGATACGCAGTATTTT. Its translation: CASSDKTASSTDTQYF. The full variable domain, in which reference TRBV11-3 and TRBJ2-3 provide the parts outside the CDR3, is EAGVVQSPRYKIIEKKQPVAFWCNPISGHNTLYWYLQNLGQGPELLIRYENEEAVDDSQLPKDRFSAERLKGVDSTLKIQPAELGDSAVYLCASSDKTASSTDTQYFGPGTRLTVL.

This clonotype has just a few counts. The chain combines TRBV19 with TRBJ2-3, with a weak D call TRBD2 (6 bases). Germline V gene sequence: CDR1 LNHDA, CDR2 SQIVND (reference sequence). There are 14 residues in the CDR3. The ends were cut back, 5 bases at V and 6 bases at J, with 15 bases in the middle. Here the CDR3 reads CASSDRESRDTQYF. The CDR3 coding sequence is TGTGCCAGTAGTGACCGGGAGTCAAGGGATACGCAGTATTTT.

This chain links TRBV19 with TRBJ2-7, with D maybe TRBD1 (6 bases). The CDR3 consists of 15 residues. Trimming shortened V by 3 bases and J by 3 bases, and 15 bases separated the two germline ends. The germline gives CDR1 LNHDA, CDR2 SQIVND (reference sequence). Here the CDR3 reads CASSIGQGPYYEQYF. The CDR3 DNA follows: TGTGCCAGTAGTATCGGCCAGGGGCCCTACTACGAGCAGTACTTC.

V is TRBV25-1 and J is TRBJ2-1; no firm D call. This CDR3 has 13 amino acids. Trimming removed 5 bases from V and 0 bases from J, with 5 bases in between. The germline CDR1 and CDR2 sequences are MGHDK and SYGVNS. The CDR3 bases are TGTGCCAGCAGTCGGAACTCCTACAATGAGCAGTTCTTC. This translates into CASSRNSYNEQFF.

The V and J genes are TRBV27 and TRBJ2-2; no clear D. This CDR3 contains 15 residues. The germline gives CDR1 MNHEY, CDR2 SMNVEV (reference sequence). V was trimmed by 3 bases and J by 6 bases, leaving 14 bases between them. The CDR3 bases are TGTGCCAGCAGTTTCTCTACTGTTATGGCCGGGGAGCTGTTTTTT. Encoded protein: CASSFSTVMAGELFF.

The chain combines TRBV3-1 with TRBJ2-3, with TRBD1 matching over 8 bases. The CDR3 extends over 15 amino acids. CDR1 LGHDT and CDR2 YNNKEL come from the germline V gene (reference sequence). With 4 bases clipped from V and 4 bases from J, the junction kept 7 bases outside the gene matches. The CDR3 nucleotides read TGTGCCAGCAGCCTCCAGGGGGCTGGATCAGATACGCAGTATTTT. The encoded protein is CASSLQGAGSDTQYF.

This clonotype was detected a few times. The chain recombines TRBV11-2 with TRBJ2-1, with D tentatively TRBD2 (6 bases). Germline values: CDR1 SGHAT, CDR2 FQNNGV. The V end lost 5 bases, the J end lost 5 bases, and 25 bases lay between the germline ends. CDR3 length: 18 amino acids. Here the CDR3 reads CASSPSWGEALGDNEQFF. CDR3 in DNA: TGTGCCAGCAGCCCAAGTTGGGGGGAGGCCCTTGGGGACAATGAGCAGTTCTTC. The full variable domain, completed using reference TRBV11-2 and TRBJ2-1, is EAGVAQSPRYKIIEKRQSVAFWCNPISGHATLYWYQQILGQGPKLLIQFQNNGVVDDSQLPKDRFSAERLKGVDSTLKIQPAKLEDSAVYLCASSPSWGEALGDNEQFFGPGTRLTVL.

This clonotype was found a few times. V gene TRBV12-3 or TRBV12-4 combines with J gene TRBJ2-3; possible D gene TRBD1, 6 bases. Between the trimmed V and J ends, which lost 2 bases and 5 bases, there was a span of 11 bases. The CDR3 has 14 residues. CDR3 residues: CASSLMGAEDTQYF. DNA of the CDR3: TGTGCCAGCAGTTTAATGGGGGCTGAAGATACGCAGTATTTT.

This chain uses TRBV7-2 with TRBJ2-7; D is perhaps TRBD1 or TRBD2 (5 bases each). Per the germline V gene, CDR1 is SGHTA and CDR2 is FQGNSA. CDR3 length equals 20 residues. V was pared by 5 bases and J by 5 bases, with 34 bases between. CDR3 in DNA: TGTGCCAGCAGCATTAGGACGATTTTAGGGACCAACTACATGGGGGACGAGCAGTACTTC. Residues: CASSIRTILGTNYMGDEQYF.

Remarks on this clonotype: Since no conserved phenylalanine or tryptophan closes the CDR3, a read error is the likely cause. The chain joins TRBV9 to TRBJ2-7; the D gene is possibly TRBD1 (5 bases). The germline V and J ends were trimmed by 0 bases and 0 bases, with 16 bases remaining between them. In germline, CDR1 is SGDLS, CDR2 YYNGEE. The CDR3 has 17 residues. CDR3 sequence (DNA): TGTGCCAGCAGCGTAGCTCCGACAGTTTCCAGCTCCTACGAGCAGTACCTC. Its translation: CASSVAPTVSSSYEQYL.

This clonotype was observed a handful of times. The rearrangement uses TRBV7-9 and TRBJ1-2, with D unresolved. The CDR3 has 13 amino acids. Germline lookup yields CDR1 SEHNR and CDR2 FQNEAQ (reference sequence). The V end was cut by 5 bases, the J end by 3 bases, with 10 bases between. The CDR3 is CASSPPIHYGYTF. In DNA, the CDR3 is TGTGCCAGCAGCCCTCCAATCCACTATGGCTACACCTTC. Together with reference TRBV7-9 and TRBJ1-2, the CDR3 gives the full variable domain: DTGVSQNPRHKITKRGQNVTFRCDPISEHNRLYWYRQTLGQGPEFLTYFQNEAQLEKSRLLSDRFSAERPKGSFSTLEIQRTEQGDSAMYLCASSPPIHYGYTFGSGTRLTVV.

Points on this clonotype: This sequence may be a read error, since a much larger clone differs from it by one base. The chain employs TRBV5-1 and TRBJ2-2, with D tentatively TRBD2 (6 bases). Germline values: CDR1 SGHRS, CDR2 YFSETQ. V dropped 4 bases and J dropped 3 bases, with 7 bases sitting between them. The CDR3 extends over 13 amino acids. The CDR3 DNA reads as TGCGCCAGCAGCACGGGGGACACCGGGGAGCTGTTTTTT. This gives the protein CASSTGDTGELFF.

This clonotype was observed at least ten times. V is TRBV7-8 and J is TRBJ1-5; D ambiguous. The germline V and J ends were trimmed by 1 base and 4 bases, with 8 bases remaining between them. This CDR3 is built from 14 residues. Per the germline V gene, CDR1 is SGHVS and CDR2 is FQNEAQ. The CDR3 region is CASSLDPGNQPQHF. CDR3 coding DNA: TGTGCCAGCAGCTTAGATCCGGGGAATCAGCCCCAGCATTTT.